Following are 21 T cell receptor beta chains from one sample sequenced in a study of identical twins. Each CDR3 protein gets one entry after TCRdb re-called the 5' RACE reads with MiXCR. Of some 710,000 distinct CDR3 sequences listed, around 6.1% were seen once; the top ten hold around 1.9%. Material: naive T cells sorted from blood. These receptors came from a man aged 18 to 35 in good health.

This clonotype was detected many times. Written as DNA, the CDR3 is TGTGCCAGCAGCCAGACAGGGGAAGCTTTCTTT. This gives the protein CASSQTGEAFF. V gene TRBV12-3 or TRBV12-4 combines with J gene TRBJ1-1, with TRBD1 matching 7 bases. The V segment lost 6 bases and the J segment 8 bases; nucleotides outside the gene matches: 3. The CDR3 spans 11 residues.

In its sample, this clonotype was seen many times. The gene calls are TRBV29-1 and TRBJ2-5; TRBD1 aligns across 8 bases. J lost 7 bases, V lost 3 bases, and 13 bases had no gene match. Germline CDR1 reads SQVTM; CDR2 reads ANQGSEA. The CDR3 is made up of 15 amino acids. As DNA, the CDR3 is TGCAGCGTTGAGTCGAGACAGGGGCCTGATTGGACCCAGTACTTC. This codes for CSVESRQGPDWTQYF. The entire variable domain, with the rest obtained from reference TRBV29-1 and TRBJ2-5, is as follows: SAVISQKPSRDICQRGTSLTIQCQVDSQVTMMFWYRQQPGQSLTLIATANQGSEATYESGFVIDKFPISRPNLTFSTLTVSNMSPEDSSIYLCSVESRQGPDWTQYFGPGTRLLVL.

This clonotype was counted between two and nine times. This sequence joins TRBV12-3 or TRBV12-4 and TRBJ2-2, with 11 bases that match TRBD1. The CDR3 is 16 residues long. The J segment lost 7 bases and the V segment lost 5 bases, leaving 9 bases of the junction unmatched. The CDR3, as DNA: TGTGCCAGCAGTACCCAGGACAGGGGGCGAGGCGGGGAGCTGTTTTTT. It specifies CASSTQDRGRGGELFF.

This clonotype has at least ten counts. The J gene is TRBJ2-1, the V gene TRBV4-2; 7 positions agree with TRBD2. The J segment lost 7 bases and the V segment lost 1 base, leaving 7 bases of the junction unmatched. This CDR3 contains 15 residues. Germline V lookup: CDR1 LGHNA, CDR2 YNFKEQ. CDR3 in DNA: TGTGCCAGCAGCCAAGCTAGCGGATTAAAGAATGAGCAGTTCTTC. Its translation is CASSQASGLKNEQFF.

This clonotype was counted at least ten times. The chain is built from TRBV6-1 and TRBJ2-5; D is perhaps TRBD1 (5 bases). Germline CDR1 and CDR2: MNHNS and SASEGT. This CDR3 has 16 amino acids. V was cut by 6 bases and J by 2 bases, with 19 bases left in between. The CDR3 loop reads CASRPPHSGLQETQYF. For the CDR3, the DNA is TGTGCCAGCAGACCCCCCCACTCAGGGTTACAAGAGACCCAGTACTTC.

The sample holds many counts of this clonotype. V gene TRBV12-3 or TRBV12-4 combines with J gene TRBJ2-4; TRBD2 might be the D (6 bases). Trimming pared 2 bases from V and 0 bases from J, leaving 11 bases between. The CDR3 is 16 amino acids. The CDR3 sequence: CASSLRQGLAKNIQYF. CDR3 nucleotides: TGTGCCAGCAGTTTACGGCAGGGACTAGCCAAAAACATTCAGTACTTC.

This clonotype was counted many times. The chain employs TRBV4-3 and TRBJ1-4, with 10 bases aligning to TRBD1. Germline CDR1 reads LGHNA; CDR2 reads YSLEER. V shed 1 base and J 8 bases; nucleotides not matched to a gene: 4. This CDR3 region has 15 residues. This chain's CDR3 is CASSQATGGQEKLFF. DNA of the CDR3: TGCGCCAGCAGCCAAGCGACAGGGGGCCAAGAAAAACTGTTTTTT.

This clonotype was seen ten or more times. This sequence joins TRBV20-1 and TRBJ2-1, with D tentatively TRBD1 (6 bases). Germline V gene data show CDR1 as DFQATT and CDR2 as SNEGSKA (reference sequence). This CDR3 has 15 amino acids. Trimming removed 3 bases from V and 3 bases from J, with 15 bases in between. CDR3 DNA: TGCAGTGCTAGGGAACAGGGCGGTGTCTACAATGAGCAGTTCTTC. Its protein is CSAREQGGVYNEQFF.

This clonotype was seen only a few times. The gene calls are TRBV12-5 and TRBJ2-4; no reliable D call. Trimming pared 6 bases from V and 0 bases from J, leaving 12 bases between. This CDR3 is built from 15 residues. In germline, CDR1 is LGHNT, CDR2 FRNRAP. In DNA form, the CDR3 reads TGTGCTAGTGGACTGGGTGGATCAGCCAAAAACATTCAGTACTTC. Protein: CASGLGGSAKNIQYF.

This clonotype was counted between two and nine times. V and J are TRBV11-2 and TRBJ2-2, with 8 bases matching TRBD2. From germline, CDR1 is SGHAT and CDR2 FQNNGV. Trimming cost V 5 bases and J 6 bases; bases outside gene matches: 8. The CDR3 runs to 15 residues. CDR3 coding DNA: TGTGCCAGCAGCCGAACCACAGCGGGAGCCGGGGAGCTGTTTTTT. Amino acids: CASSRTTAGAGELFF.

This clonotype was counted many times. The J gene is TRBJ2-7, the V gene TRBV7-2; 8 nucleotides line up with TRBD2. Germline V gene data show CDR1 as SGHTA and CDR2 as FQGNSA. CDR3 size: 17 residues. The trim removed 1 base at V and 4 bases at J, leaving 12 bases unmatched. CDR3 residues: CASSLGRSGGNLYEQYF. CDR3 bases: TGTGCCAGCAGCTTAGGGCGCAGCGGGGGCAACTTGTACGAGCAGTACTTC. The whole variable domain, filled in from reference TRBV7-2 and TRBJ2-7, reads GAGVSQSPSNKVTEKGKDVELRCDPISGHTALYWYRQSLGQGLEFLIYFQGNSAPDKSGLPSDRFSAERTGGSVSTLTIQRTQQEDSAVYLCASSLGRSGGNLYEQYFGPGTRLTVT.

There are many counts of this clonotype. The rearrangement joins TRBV5-1 to TRBJ1-1, with D hard to call. CDR1 and CDR2 (germline): SGHRS, YFSETQ. The germline V and J ends were trimmed by 4 bases and 3 bases, with 19 bases remaining between them. The length of the CDR3 is 16 residues. The DNA of the CDR3 is TGCGCCAGCAGCCGGATACTGGACGTCGACGACACTGAAGCTTTCTTT. This sequence encodes CASSRILDVDDTEAFF.

The sample holds one count of this clonotype. The J gene is TRBJ1-4, the V gene TRBV27; 9 bases agree with TRBD1. The length of the CDR3 is 15 residues. V dropped 0 bases and J dropped 8; count of bases not matched to a gene: 4. The V gene's germline CDR1 is MNHEY and CDR2 SMNVEV (reference sequence). CDR3 nucleotides: TGTGCCAGCAGTTTATCCTGGGACAGGGCAGAAAAACTGTTTTTT. Its protein product is CASSLSWDRAEKLFF.

This rearrangement joins TRBV4-1 to TRBJ2-5; D is unresolved. This CDR3 is built from 14 residues. The germline gives CDR1 MGHRA, CDR2 YSYEKL. V was shortened by 0 bases and J by 3 bases, with 8 bases between the two germline ends. CDR3 region: CASSQDYPKETQYF. The CDR3 region has the DNA TGCGCCAGCAGCCAAGATTATCCCAAAGAGACCCAGTACTTC.

This chain connects TRBV5-1 to TRBJ2-7; D unresolved. The V end was cut by 0 bases, the J end by 0 bases, with 7 bases between. CDR1 is SGHRS and CDR2 is YFSETQ in the germline V gene. This CDR3 is 14 amino acids long. In nucleotides, the CDR3 is TGCGCCAGCAGCTTGGGGGCCTACTCCTACGAGCAGTACTTC. The encoded protein is CASSLGAYSYEQYF.

The chain is built from TRBV7-2 and TRBJ2-4, with 7 bases aligning to TRBD1. After removal of 5 bases from V and 2 bases from J, the junction contained 9 bases not matched to a gene. This CDR3 has 16 residues. From germline, CDR1 is SGHTA and CDR2 FQGNSA. This chain's CDR3 is CASSPQTGLTKNIQYF. The CDR3 bases are TGTGCCAGCAGCCCGCAGACAGGGTTGACCAAAAACATTCAGTACTTC.

This clonotype was found many times. The chain carries TRBV24-1 and TRBJ2-1; TRBD2 matches 10 bases. This CDR3 region has 16 residues. CDR1 and CDR2 (germline): KGHDR, SFDVKD. The V segment lost 3 bases and the J segment 7 bases; nucleotides outside the gene matches: 8. The CDR3 DNA is TGTGCCACCAGTGATCGTTCTAGCGGGAGCCTGAATGAGCAGTTCTTC. Translation gives CATSDRSSGSLNEQFF.

This clonotype was counted many times. CDR3 in DNA: TGCAGTGCTAGACCTACTCACCGGGAGACCTTATTCTACGAGCAGTACTTC. Translated: CSARPTHRETLFYEQYF. The genes are TRBV20-1 and TRBJ2-7; tentatively, D is TRBD2 (6 bases). V was cut by 2 bases and J by 3 bases, with 23 bases left in between. This CDR3 contains 17 residues. Germline lookup yields CDR1 DFQATT and CDR2 SNEGSKA (reference sequence).

A few counts support this clonotype. This sequence joins TRBV10-3 and TRBJ2-6; possible D gene TRBD1, 6 bases. Germline CDR1 reads ENHRY; CDR2 reads SYGVKD. The CDR3 length is 20 residues. The V end was cut by 4 bases, the J end by 0 bases, with 22 bases between. Written as DNA, the CDR3 is TGTGCCATCAGTGCCCGGGCAGGGACAAATAACCTCTCTGGGGCCAACGTCCTGACTTTC. It encodes CAISARAGTNNLSGANVLTF.

V is TRBV5-1 and J is TRBJ2-5, with 10 nucleotides matching TRBD2. Germline-derived CDR1 and CDR2 are SGHRS and YFSETQ. After removal of 7 bases from V and 1 base from J, the junction contained 13 bases not matched to a gene. This CDR3 is built from 17 residues. This CDR3 is CASRPGLAPSLQETQYF. The CDR3 DNA reads TGCGCCAGCCGACCGGGACTAGCGCCTTCACTCCAAGAGACCCAGTACTTC.

This clonotype occurred many times. The chain is built from TRBV5-1 and TRBJ2-1, with D unresolved. Trimming took off 4 bases at V and 8 bases at J, with 19 bases between the two ends. This CDR3 has 15 amino acids. CDR1 SGHRS and CDR2 YFSETQ come from the germline V gene. Here the CDR3 DNA reads TGCGCCAGCAGCACGACCCCGGGCCCTCAGGATGAGCAGTTCTTC. Its translation: CASSTTPGPQDEQFF.